This record concerns one T cell receptor beta chain sequence. The entry originates in a study of blood T cell repertoires in COVID-19. Across the study: Samples taken during acute and convalescent COVID-19 were collected in the United States, Italy and Spain.

Some clones are missing from TCRdb's copy, which holds only in-frame ones; the method was immunoSEQ multiplex PCR. The repertoire consists of roughly 38,000 clones, with 86% occurring once and the leading ten covering approximately 20%. Germline CDR1 SGHAT, CDR2 FQNNGV. This CDR3 is 16 amino acids long. The ends were cut back, 0 bases at V and 2 bases at J, with 12 bases in the middle. The clonotype originates from a man aged 45-65 years in a cohort sampled during active COVID-19. This rearrangement joins TRBV11-2 to TRBJ2-3; TRBD1 is a possible D gene (6 bases). The sample taken for sequencing was peripheral blood. The CDR3 nucleotides read TGTGCCAGCAGCTTAGAGGACAGATCCAACACAGATACGCAGTATTTT. As protein: CASSLEDRSNTDTQYF.